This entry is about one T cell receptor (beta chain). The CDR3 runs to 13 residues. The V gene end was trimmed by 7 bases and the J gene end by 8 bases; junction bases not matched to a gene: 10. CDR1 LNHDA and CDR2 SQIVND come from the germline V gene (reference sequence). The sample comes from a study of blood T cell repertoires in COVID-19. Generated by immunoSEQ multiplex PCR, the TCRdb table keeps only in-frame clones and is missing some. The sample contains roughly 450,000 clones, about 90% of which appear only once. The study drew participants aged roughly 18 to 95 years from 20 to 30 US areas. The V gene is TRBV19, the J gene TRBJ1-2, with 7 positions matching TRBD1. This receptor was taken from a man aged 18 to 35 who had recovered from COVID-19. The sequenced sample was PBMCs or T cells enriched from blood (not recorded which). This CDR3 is CASTQGWRKGYTF. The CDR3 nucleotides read TGTGCCAGTACACAGGGGTGGAGAAAAGGCTACACCTTC.